This T cell receptor (beta chain) comes out of a study of shared clonotypes between healthy human individuals. Study summary: Per donor, CD8 memory used one plate, CD8 naive used two, CD4 memory used three and CD4 naive used three.

The table came from immunoSEQ multiplex PCR; TCRdb's copy has only in-frame clones and leaves some out. The sample yields 980,000 or so clones, less than 85% seen once. Germline V gene sequence: CDR1 MGHRA, CDR2 YSYEKL. The CDR3 extends over 15 amino acids. Trimming removed 2 bases from V and 4 bases from J, with 14 bases in between. The V and J genes are TRBV4-1 and TRBJ2-5, with a weak D call TRBD1 (5 bases). The clonotype comes from a man between 18 and 29 years old in good health. The sample was memory CD4+ T cells sorted from blood. Sample subset: CD45RA-negative fraction. The CDR3 protein is CASSQHIGEGETQYF. In DNA, the CDR3 is TGCGCCAGCAGCCAACATATAGGGGAAGGAGAGACCCAGTACTTC.